A single sample is the source of the 32 T cell receptor beta chains below, sequenced in a study of monozygotic twins with inflammatory bowel disease. TCRdb reanalyzed the 5' RACE reads and collapses them to one entry per CDR3 protein, without DNA. The sample table sets out 300,000 to 350,000 distinct CDR3 sequences. Sequencing was done on a sample of blood. These receptors originate from a human donor with ulcerative colitis or Crohn's disease, or a healthy co-twin of an affected twin (not recorded which).

V and J are TRBV12-3 or TRBV12-4 and TRBJ1-1. This CDR3 has 15 residues. The CDR3 here is CASNNLQGGGTEAFF.

V usage is TRBV24-1 and J usage is TRBJ2-2; TCRdb names TRBD2, which stays unverified in the absence of DNA. Per germline, CDR1 KGHDR and CDR2 SFDVKD. This CDR3 is 13 amino acids long. The CDR3 sequence is CATSDRGPGELFF.

The chain employs TRBV5-1 and TRBJ2-3; TCRdb reports TRBD1, a call that lacks DNA to check it against. This CDR3 is 15 amino acids long. Per germline, CDR1 SGHRS and CDR2 YFSETQ. The CDR3 sequence is CASSLGTGVEDTQYF.

The rearrangement uses TRBV29-1 and TRBJ2-7; the TCRdb D gene call, TRBD2, has no DNA to confirm it. The CDR3 covers 12 residues. The germline V gene encodes CDR1 SQVTM and CDR2 ANQGSEA. CDR3 region: CSVFTSGYEQYF.

The chain is built from TRBV20-1 and TRBJ2-1; TCRdb's D gene call, TRBD2, goes unchecked for lack of DNA. There are 13 residues in the CDR3. CDR1 is DFQATT and CDR2 is SNEGSKA in the germline V gene (reference sequence). The CDR3 loop is CSARRDLYNEQFF.

The J gene is TRBJ2-2, the V gene TRBV29-1; lacking DNA, the TRBD1 call made by TCRdb goes unchecked. In germline, CDR1 is SQVTM, CDR2 ANQGSEA. The CDR3 loop spans 15 amino acids. This chain's CDR3 is CSVESGSGNTGELFF.

This rearrangement joins TRBV5-5 to TRBJ2-3. Germline V CDR1 and CDR2: SGHKS, YYEKEE (reference sequence). The CDR3 runs to 15 residues. The chain's CDR3 is CASSFTLASTDTQYF.

V gene TRBV5-4 combines with J gene TRBJ2-5. The germline gives CDR1 SGHNT, CDR2 YYREEE (reference sequence). The CDR3 is 16 residues long. The CDR3 sequence: CASSWRSGPSQETQYF.

This chain connects TRBV20-1 to TRBJ2-1; TCRdb indicates TRBD1, and absent DNA this call remains unverified. The germline CDR1 and CDR2 sequences are DFQATT and SNEGSKA (reference sequence). This CDR3 region has 12 residues. This CDR3 is CSGTGRTNEQFF.

This rearrangement joins TRBV7-9 to TRBJ2-7; there is no DNA to check the TCRdb D call of TRBD2. The CDR3 runs 15 residues. In germline, CDR1 is SEHNR, CDR2 FQNEAQ (reference sequence). CDR3 protein: CASSSIAGGHYEQYF.

The V gene is TRBV12-3 or TRBV12-4, the J gene TRBJ1-4; TCRdb gives TRBD1 as the D gene, but with no DNA this cannot be confirmed. The CDR3 is made up of 16 amino acids. The CDR3 sequence is CASSLPPTSWDEKLFF.

The chain is built from TRBV20-1 and TRBJ2-5; TCRdb indicates TRBD2, and absent DNA this call remains unverified. Germline V gene data show CDR1 as DFQATT and CDR2 as SNEGSKA (reference sequence). The CDR3 runs 18 residues. CDR3 region: CSAANWGLAGRKRETQYF.

This chain joins TRBV4-1 and TRBJ2-2; with no DNA, the TCRdb D assignment of TRBD1 cannot be verified. The CDR3 runs to 19 residues. Germline V CDR1 and CDR2: MGHRA, YSYEKL. The CDR3 sequence: CASSQGPFQDRVNTGELFF.

The chain carries TRBV28 and TRBJ1-1; TCRdb's D call, TRBD1, is unchecked because there is no DNA. The length of the CDR3 is 12 residues. CDR1 and CDR2 (germline): MDHEN, SYDVKM. CDR3 sequence: CASSRTGTEAFF.

V is TRBV10-1 and J is TRBJ1-6. The germline V gene has CDR1 WNHNN and CDR2 SYGVQD (reference sequence). There are 12 residues in the CDR3. The CDR3 sequence is CARDEWESPLHF.

The CDR3 reads CASSQESLRGTEAFF. The rearrangement joins TRBV3-1 to TRBJ1-1; the TRBD1 assignment by TCRdb is unverifiable without DNA. The CDR3 totals 15 residues. Germline CDR1 reads LGHDT; CDR2 reads YNNKEL (reference sequence).

The chain links TRBV3-1 to TRBJ2-1; lacking DNA, the TRBD1 call made by TCRdb goes unchecked. Looked up from germline, CDR1 is LGHDT and CDR2 is YNNKEL (reference sequence). CDR3 size: 15 residues. The CDR3: CASSLEGDPRNEQFF.

This chain uses TRBV20-1 with TRBJ1-2. The CDR3 totals 12 residues. From germline, CDR1 is DFQATT and CDR2 SNEGSKA (reference sequence). The CDR3 spells CSAKTANYGYTF.

The chain links TRBV5-1 to TRBJ2-7. The CDR3 covers 15 residues. Germline V gene lookup returns CDR1 SGHRS and CDR2 YFSETQ. CDR3 in amino acids: CASSLAQGSTYEQYF.

The chain uses TRBV4-1 and TRBJ2-1; TCRdb reports TRBD2, a call that lacks DNA to check it against. The CDR3 length is 14 residues. Per the germline V gene, CDR1 is MGHRA and CDR2 is YSYEKL. The CDR3 region is CASRGTSGLWEQFF.

V and J are TRBV7-9 and TRBJ1-1. CDR3 size: 11 residues. The germline V gene has CDR1 SEHNR and CDR2 FQNEAQ (reference sequence). CDR3 in amino acids: CASSRSTEAFF. The full variable domain, its missing parts supplied by reference TRBV7-9 and TRBJ1-1, is DTGVSQNPRHKITKRGQNVTFRCDPISEHNRLYWYRQTLGQGPEFLTYFQNEAQLEKSRLLSDRFSAERPKGSFSTLEIQRTEQGDSAMYLCASSRSTEAFFGQGTRLTVV.

The chain carries TRBV20-1 and TRBJ1-1; TCRdb's D call, TRBD1, is unchecked because there is no DNA. CDR3 length: 17 amino acids. Germline V gene sequence: CDR1 DFQATT, CDR2 SNEGSKA (reference sequence). CDR3 in amino acids: CSARDARQGGMNTEAFF.

The chain is built from TRBV9 and TRBJ2-5; TCRdb's D call of TRBD1 is untestable without DNA. There are 15 residues in the CDR3. The germline CDR1 and CDR2 sequences are SGDLS and YYNGEE. The CDR3: CASSVAAGVEETQYF.

The V call is TRBV14, the J call TRBJ1-4; lacking DNA, the TRBD1 call made by TCRdb goes unchecked. Germline-derived CDR1 and CDR2 are SGHDN and FVKESK. The CDR3 covers 13 residues. CDR3 protein: CASSWGPDEKLFF.

The chain uses TRBV28 and TRBJ1-1; checking the TCRdb D call of TRBD1 is not possible without DNA. CDR1 MDHEN and CDR2 SYDVKM come from the germline V gene. This CDR3 is built from 14 residues. Here the CDR3 reads CASSLGGIKTEAFF. Complete variable domain (other parts from reference TRBV28 and TRBJ1-1): DVKVTQSSRYLVKRTGEKVFLECVQDMDHENMFWYRQDPGLGLRLIYFSYDVKMKEKGDIPEGYSVSREKKERFSLILESASTNQTSMYLCASSLGGIKTEAFFGQGTRLTVV.

V and J are TRBV5-5 and TRBJ1-3; absent DNA, TCRdb's TRBD1 call cannot be checked. CDR1 SGHKS and CDR2 YYEKEE come from the germline V gene (reference sequence). The CDR3 is 15 residues long. CDR3 in amino acids: CASSSGTGTGNTIYF.

V usage is TRBV25-1 and J usage is TRBJ2-4; the D call from TCRdb, TRBD1, cannot be confirmed without DNA. This CDR3 is built from 17 residues. Germline loops: CDR1 MGHDK, CDR2 SYGVNS. The CDR3 protein is CASSNHGTGIAKNIQYF.

The rearrangement links TRBV27 to TRBJ2-3; TCRdb outputs TRBD1, but without DNA this stays unchecked. The CDR3 contains 16 residues. CDR1 MNHEY and CDR2 SMNVEV come from the germline V gene (reference sequence). The CDR3 sequence is CASSGLWGGRTDTQYF.

This chain links TRBV5-1 with TRBJ1-5; TCRdb proposes TRBD1, but this gene call is untestable without DNA. Looked up from germline, CDR1 is SGHRS and CDR2 is YFSETQ. CDR3 length equals 15 residues. This CDR3 is CASSLLPGSDQPQHF.

The chain is built from TRBV6-5 and TRBJ1-4. From germline, CDR1 is MNHEY and CDR2 SVGAGI. There are 15 residues in the CDR3. The CDR3 reads CASSYTTSTNEKLFF.

V and J are TRBV3-1 and TRBJ2-1; TCRdb designates TRBD1, a call that cannot be tested without DNA. Germline CDR1 LGHDT, CDR2 YNNKEL (reference sequence). The CDR3 spans 16 residues. The chain's CDR3 is CASSQDGRGAYNEQFF.

The V gene is TRBV7-2, the J gene TRBJ2-3. This CDR3 has 15 amino acids. Germline V gives CDR1 SGHTA, CDR2 FQGNSA. The CDR3 loop reads CASSFLEFSADTQYF.